These T cell receptor beta chains were read from a single sample in a study of Graves' ophthalmopathy and Graves' hyperthyroidism. TCRdb reprocessed the multiplex PCR reads via MiXCR and lists one record per CDR3 protein. In the table there are just over 400,000 distinct CDR3 sequences, around 20% of which are singletons. Material for sequencing was peripheral blood. The receptors originated from a woman aged 18-35 years with stable Graves' hyperthyroidism. Both conserved end residues are part of each CDR3. D genes are given only for firm matches. Size is omitted from some rows. Given values are once, few, many or a class for expanded clones.

clone_size: .; j_call: TRBJ1-1; d_call: .; v_call: TRBV4-2; cdr3_aa: CASSQERVVNTEAFF; cdr3_nt: TGTGCCAGCAGCCAAGAACGGGTAGTGAACACTGAAGCTTTCTTT
clone_size: many; j_call: TRBJ1-5; d_call: TRBD1; v_call: TRBV28; cdr3_aa: CASRPTGAGNQPQHF; cdr3_nt: TGTGCCAGCAGGCCCACAGGGGCAGGCAATCAGCCCCAGCATTTT
clone_size: many; j_call: TRBJ2-5; d_call: TRBD2; v_call: TRBV7-2; cdr3_aa: CASSGVEAGGRETQYF; cdr3_nt: TGTGCCAGCAGCGGAGTTGAGGCGGGAGGCCGAGAGACCCAGTACTTC
clone_size: few; j_call: TRBJ2-7; d_call: .; v_call: TRBV12-3/TRBV12-4; cdr3_aa: CASSFAGRAVDEQYF; cdr3_nt: TGTGCCAGCAGTTTTGCGGGGCGCGCCGTGGACGAGCAGTACTTC
clone_size: .; j_call: TRBJ2-7; d_call: .; v_call: TRBV25-1; cdr3_aa: CASSAQGGIDEQYF; cdr3_nt: TGTGCCAGCAGTGCACAGGGGGGGATCGACGAGCAGTACTTC
clone_size: many; j_call: TRBJ1-1; d_call: TRBD1; v_call: TRBV12-5; cdr3_aa: CASATPGRGRDAEAFF; cdr3_nt: TGTGCTAGTGCCACGCCAGGCAGGGGGCGAGACGCTGAAGCTTTCTTT
clone_size: many; j_call: TRBJ2-7; d_call: .; v_call: TRBV27; cdr3_aa: CATYYEQYF; cdr3_nt: TGTGCCACCTACTACGAGCAGTACTTC
clone_size: .; j_call: TRBJ1-2; d_call: .; v_call: TRBV11-2; cdr3_aa: CASSFGVGGYTF; cdr3_nt: TGTGCCAGCAGCTTTGGCGTTGGTGGCTACACCTTC
clone_size: many; j_call: TRBJ2-5; d_call: .; v_call: TRBV2; cdr3_aa: CASSENSETQYF; cdr3_nt: TGTGCCAGCAGTGAAAACTCGGAGACCCAGTACTTC
clone_size: many; j_call: TRBJ2-2; d_call: .; v_call: TRBV25-1; cdr3_aa: CASSEFSQSTNTGELFF; cdr3_nt: TGTGCCAGCAGTGAGTTTAGCCAGTCAACGAACACCGGGGAGCTGTTTTTT
clone_size: many; j_call: TRBJ2-7; d_call: TRBD2; v_call: TRBV11-3; cdr3_aa: CASSPGTSGRGDEQYF; cdr3_nt: TGTGCCAGCAGCCCAGGGACTAGCGGGAGAGGCGACGAGCAGTACTTC
clone_size: .; j_call: TRBJ2-2; d_call: .; v_call: TRBV6-2/TRBV6-3; cdr3_aa: CASGLSGDTGELFF; cdr3_nt: TGTGCCAGCGGTCTGTCCGGGGACACCGGGGAGCTGTTTTTT
clone_size: few; j_call: TRBJ2-7; d_call: .; v_call: TRBV6-4; cdr3_aa: CASSYPDRLYEQYF; cdr3_nt: TGTGCCAGCAGTTACCCCGACAGGCTCTACGAGCAGTACTTC
clone_size: few; j_call: TRBJ2-7; d_call: .; v_call: TRBV12-3/TRBV12-4; cdr3_aa: CASSLGQIIYEQYF; cdr3_nt: TGTGCCAGCAGTTTAGGACAGATAATCTACGAGCAGTACTTC
clone_size: few; j_call: TRBJ2-7; d_call: TRBD1; v_call: TRBV13; cdr3_aa: CASSLGGDRQTEQYF; cdr3_nt: TGTGCCAGCAGCTTAGGAGGGGACAGGCAAACCGAGCAGTACTTC
clone_size: few; j_call: TRBJ1-5; d_call: TRBD1; v_call: TRBV18; cdr3_aa: CASSPGTDQPQHF; cdr3_nt: TGTGCCAGCTCACCCGGGACAGATCAGCCCCAGCATTTT
clone_size: .; j_call: TRBJ2-2; d_call: TRBD2; v_call: TRBV4-1; cdr3_aa: CASSRGLAGSSFNTGELFF; cdr3_nt: TGCGCCAGCAGCCGGGGACTAGCGGGATCCTCCTTTAACACCGGGGAGCTGTTTTTT
clone_size: many; j_call: TRBJ2-5; d_call: TRBD2; v_call: TRBV2; cdr3_aa: CASSSSGSLETQYF; cdr3_nt: TGTGCCAGCAGCTCTAGCGGGAGTTTAGAGACCCAGTACTTC
clone_size: .; j_call: TRBJ2-7; d_call: TRBD1; v_call: TRBV6-4; cdr3_aa: CASCPGQGTSRYEQYF; cdr3_nt: TGTGCCAGCTGCCCGGGACAGGGGACGTCGAGGTACGAGCAGTACTTC
clone_size: few; j_call: TRBJ2-7; d_call: .; v_call: TRBV5-6; cdr3_aa: CASSLGGPLAYEQYF; cdr3_nt: TGTGCCAGCAGCTTGGGGGGGCCTTTAGCCTACGAGCAGTACTTC
clone_size: few; j_call: TRBJ2-5; d_call: .; v_call: TRBV18; cdr3_aa: CASSYAGRETQYF; cdr3_nt: TGTGCCAGCTCATACGCGGGACGTGAGACCCAGTACTTC
clone_size: many; j_call: TRBJ1-2; d_call: .; v_call: TRBV6-1; cdr3_aa: CASSRSGQGAYGYTF; cdr3_nt: TGTGCCAGCAGTCGATCGGGGCAGGGAGCCTATGGCTACACCTTC
clone_size: once; j_call: TRBJ2-7; d_call: TRBD2; v_call: TRBV20-1; cdr3_aa: CSARPAGGQYF; cdr3_nt: TGCAGTGCTAGACCAGCGGGAGGGCAGTACTTC
clone_size: few; j_call: TRBJ1-1; d_call: .; v_call: TRBV27; cdr3_aa: CASSLSVAASQHAFF; cdr3_nt: TGTGCCAGCAGTTTATCGGTGGCAGCCTCTCAACACGCTTTCTTT
clone_size: .; j_call: TRBJ2-7; d_call: .; v_call: TRBV15; cdr3_aa: CATSRDRTQYELYF; cdr3_nt: TGTGCCACCAGCAGAGATAGGACTCAGTACGAGCTGTACTTC
clone_size: .; j_call: TRBJ2-5; d_call: TRBD1; v_call: TRBV18; cdr3_aa: CASSPFGPGQGGETQYF; cdr3_nt: TGTGCCAGCTCACCATTCGGACCGGGACAGGGTGGAGAGACCCAGTACTTC
clone_size: .; j_call: TRBJ1-5; d_call: .; v_call: TRBV30; cdr3_aa: CAWSRRTAGSNQPQHF; cdr3_nt: TGTGCCTGGAGTAGAAGGACAGCAGGGAGCAATCAGCCCCAGCATTTT
clone_size: .; j_call: TRBJ1-1; d_call: .; v_call: TRBV30; cdr3_aa: CAWSAANMNTEAFF; cdr3_nt: TGTGCCTGGAGTGCTGCAAACATGAACACTGAAGCTTTCTTT
clone_size: many; j_call: TRBJ1-5; d_call: TRBD1; v_call: TRBV12-3/TRBV12-4; cdr3_aa: CASSSDRGDGNQPQHF; cdr3_nt: TGTGCCAGCAGTTCTGACAGGGGGGACGGCAATCAGCCCCAGCATTTT
clone_size: many; j_call: TRBJ2-2; d_call: TRBD2; v_call: TRBV12-3/TRBV12-4; cdr3_aa: CASSPGLANTGELFF; cdr3_nt: TGTGCCAGCAGTCCGGGACTAGCCAACACCGGGGAGCTGTTTTTT
clone_size: .; j_call: TRBJ1-2; d_call: TRBD1; v_call: TRBV10-3; cdr3_aa: CAHPNAGQGNHGYTF; cdr3_nt: TGTGCCCACCCCAACGCGGGACAGGGGAACCATGGCTACACCTTC
clone_size: .; j_call: TRBJ1-5; d_call: .; v_call: TRBV12-3/TRBV12-4; cdr3_aa: CASSWRGGGGQPQHF; cdr3_nt: TGTGCCAGCAGTTGGCGTGGAGGCGGGGGTCAGCCCCAGCATTTT
clone_size: many; j_call: TRBJ1-1; d_call: TRBD1; v_call: TRBV12-3/TRBV12-4; cdr3_aa: CASRLQGVNTEAFF; cdr3_nt: TGTGCCAGCAGGCTGCAGGGGGTGAACACTGAAGCTTTCTTT
clone_size: few; j_call: TRBJ1-1; d_call: .; v_call: TRBV12-5; cdr3_aa: CASAANTEAFF; cdr3_nt: TGTGCTAGTGCAGCGAACACTGAAGCTTTCTTT
clone_size: many; j_call: TRBJ1-1; d_call: .; v_call: TRBV30; cdr3_aa: CAWSVVEAFF; cdr3_nt: TGTGCCTGGAGTGTGGTTGAAGCTTTCTTT
clone_size: many; j_call: TRBJ2-2; d_call: .; v_call: TRBV6-1; cdr3_aa: CASRGYTGELFF; cdr3_nt: TGTGCCAGCAGGGGGTACACCGGGGAGCTGTTTTTT
clone_size: many; j_call: TRBJ1-1; d_call: .; v_call: TRBV12-3/TRBV12-4; cdr3_aa: CASSSTGRANTEAFF; cdr3_nt: TGTGCCAGCAGTTCAACAGGGCGAGCAAACACTGAAGCTTTCTTT
clone_size: many; j_call: TRBJ2-7; d_call: TRBD1; v_call: TRBV30; cdr3_aa: CACLLTGFTYEQYF; cdr3_nt: TGTGCCTGCCTCTTGACAGGGTTCACCTACGAGCAGTACTTC
clone_size: many; j_call: TRBJ2-7; d_call: .; v_call: TRBV12-3/TRBV12-4; cdr3_aa: CASSLGGAEDEQYF; cdr3_nt: TGTGCCAGCAGTTTAGGCGGGGCAGAGGACGAGCAGTACTTC
clone_size: many; j_call: TRBJ2-7; d_call: TRBD1; v_call: TRBV7-9; cdr3_aa: CASSNPGGHEQYF; cdr3_nt: TGTGCCAGCAGCAACCCAGGGGGCCACGAGCAGTACTTC
clone_size: many; j_call: TRBJ2-7; d_call: .; v_call: TRBV5-1; cdr3_aa: CANSSGAARGHEQYF; cdr3_nt: TGCGCCAACAGCTCAGGGGCAGCAAGGGGCCACGAGCAGTACTTC
clone_size: many; j_call: TRBJ1-1; d_call: .; v_call: TRBV12-3/TRBV12-4; cdr3_aa: CASSLRAIRAEAFF; cdr3_nt: TGTGCCAGCAGTTTACGGGCGATTCGGGCTGAAGCTTTCTTT
clone_size: few; j_call: TRBJ2-6; d_call: .; v_call: TRBV4-2; cdr3_aa: CASSHRGTSSSGANVLTF; cdr3_nt: TGTGCCAGCAGCCATCGCGGGACCTCAAGCTCTGGGGCCAACGTCCTGACTTTC
clone_size: many; j_call: TRBJ2-2; d_call: .; v_call: TRBV6-1; cdr3_aa: CASSGGPNSNTGELFF; cdr3_nt: TGTGCCAGCAGTGGGGGGCCGAACTCGAACACCGGGGAGCTGTTTTTT
clone_size: many; j_call: TRBJ2-2; d_call: .; v_call: TRBV5-1; cdr3_aa: CASSLAEVYTGELFF; cdr3_nt: TGCGCCAGCAGCTTGGCGGAGGTCTACACCGGGGAGCTGTTTTTT
clone_size: .; j_call: TRBJ2-2; d_call: .; v_call: TRBV11-2; cdr3_aa: CASSHPQGTNTGELFF; cdr3_nt: TGTGCCAGCAGTCACCCACAGGGCACGAACACCGGGGAGCTGTTTTTT
clone_size: many; j_call: TRBJ2-5; d_call: .; v_call: TRBV24-1; cdr3_aa: CATSDLRAGHQETQYF; cdr3_nt: TGTGCCACCAGTGATTTGAGGGCAGGCCACCAAGAGACCCAGTACTTC
clone_size: few; j_call: TRBJ2-5; d_call: TRBD2; v_call: TRBV6-2/TRBV6-3; cdr3_aa: CASSRGGAPETQYF; cdr3_nt: TGTGCCAGCAGTCGCGGGGGGGCCCCAGAGACCCAGTACTTC
clone_size: many; j_call: TRBJ1-3; d_call: TRBD1; v_call: TRBV25-1; cdr3_aa: CASRMPGQLGNTIYF; cdr3_nt: TGTGCCAGCAGGATGCCGGGACAGCTTGGAAACACCATATATTTT
clone_size: many; j_call: TRBJ1-2; d_call: TRBD1; v_call: TRBV30; cdr3_aa: CAWRTGHGYTF; cdr3_nt: TGTGCCTGGAGGACAGGGCATGGCTACACCTTC